The clone carrying this T cell receptor beta chain appeared a few times. Its cognate antigen is unknown. The data derive from a study of blood T cells in healthy people across ages. Overall study findings and caveats: Roughly linearly, TCR beta diversity per million T cells fell as age increased.

It was with a sample-barcoded 5' primer and a J-beta primer mix that a second PCR of roughly 6 to 12 cycles was run. MiXCR, applied by TCRdb to the 5' RACE reads, yields one record per CDR3 protein. The data show more than 650,000 distinct CDR3 sequences, under 30% seen once. Germline CDR1 is ENHRY and CDR2 is SYGVKD. The CDR3 loop spans 14 amino acids. With V trimmed by 6 bases and J by 3 bases, 5 bases remained unmatched. This sample also appeared in a second study, on T cells of mothers and their children. In that study: It was observed that no persistent microchimeric T cell clones could be detected.

Specimen: blood. This TCR came from a boy between 5 and 17 years old in good health. V and J are TRBV10-3 and TRBJ2-3; 8 bases line up with TRBD1. CDR3 sequence (DNA): TGTGCCATCAGCCAGGGGGCCTTAACAGATACGCAGTATTTT. It encodes CAISQGALTDTQYF.